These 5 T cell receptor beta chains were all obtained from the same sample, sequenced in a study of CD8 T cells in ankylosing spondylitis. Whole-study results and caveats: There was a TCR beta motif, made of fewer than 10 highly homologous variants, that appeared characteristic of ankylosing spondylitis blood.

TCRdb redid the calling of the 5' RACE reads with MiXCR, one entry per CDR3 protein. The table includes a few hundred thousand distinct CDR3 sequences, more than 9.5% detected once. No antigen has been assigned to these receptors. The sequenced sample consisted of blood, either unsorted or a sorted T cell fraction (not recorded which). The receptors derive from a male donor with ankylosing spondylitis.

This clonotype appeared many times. CDR3 DNA sequence: TGCGCCAGCAGTACTAGCGGGGTGGATGAGCAGTTCTTC. Residues: CASSTSGVDEQFF. This chain joins TRBV5-1 and TRBJ2-1; 10 positions agree with TRBD2. V lost 5 bases and J lost 8; bases outside the gene matches: 4. The CDR3 has 13 residues. Germline lookup yields CDR1 SGHRS and CDR2 YFSETQ.

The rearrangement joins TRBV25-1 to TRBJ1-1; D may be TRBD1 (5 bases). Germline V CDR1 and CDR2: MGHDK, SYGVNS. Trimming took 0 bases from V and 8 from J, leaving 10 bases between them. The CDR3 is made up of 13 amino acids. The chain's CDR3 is CASSEYGGIEAFF. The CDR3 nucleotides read TGTGCCAGCAGTGAATATGGGGGGATAGAAGCTTTCTTT.

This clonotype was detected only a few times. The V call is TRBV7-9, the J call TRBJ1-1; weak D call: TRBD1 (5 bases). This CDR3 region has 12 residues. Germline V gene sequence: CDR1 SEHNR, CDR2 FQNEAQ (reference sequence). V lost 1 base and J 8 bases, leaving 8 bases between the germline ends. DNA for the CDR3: TGTGCCAGCAGCTTAGGGGCAGGGGAAGCTTTCTTT. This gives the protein CASSLGAGEAFF.

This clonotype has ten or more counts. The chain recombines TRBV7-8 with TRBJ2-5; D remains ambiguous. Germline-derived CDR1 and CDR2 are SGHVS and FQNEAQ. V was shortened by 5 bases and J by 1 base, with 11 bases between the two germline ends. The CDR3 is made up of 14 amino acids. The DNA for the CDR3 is TGTGCCAGCAGCCACTCACGGGTCCAAGAGACCCAGTACTTC. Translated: CASSHSRVQETQYF.

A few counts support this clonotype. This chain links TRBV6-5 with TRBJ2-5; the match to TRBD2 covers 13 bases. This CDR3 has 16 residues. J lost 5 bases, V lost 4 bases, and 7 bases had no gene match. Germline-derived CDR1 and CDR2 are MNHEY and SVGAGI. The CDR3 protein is CASSFGLAGVGETQYF. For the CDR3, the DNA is TGTGCCAGCAGTTTTGGACTAGCGGGGGTGGGGGAGACCCAGTACTTC.